This is a list of T cell receptor beta chains from one sample in a study of regulatory and conventional T cells in RAG deficiency. TCRdb's table, derived via immunoSEQ multiplex PCR, lists solely in-frame clones and lacks some. Of roughly 7,800 clones in the sample, approximately 95% were seen once. The sample also formed part of further work on regulatory T cells.

The source material was CD127- CD25+ CD4+ Tregs sorted from blood. Receptors were obtained from a human donor in good health. Each CDR3 is given with its conserved first and last residue. A D gene is named only where the DNA matches it firmly. Expanded clones get a size class; other rows say once, few or many, or leave the size out.

v_gene,d_gene,len,j_gene,abundance,CDR3aa,CDR3nt
TRBV5-4,TRBD2,14,TRBJ2-5,NA,CASSSGLEQETQYF,TGTGCCAGCAGCTCAGGACTAGAGCAAGAGACCCAGTACTTC
TRBV6-1,TRBD1,14,TRBJ2-3,NA,CASSEDRGTDTQYF,TGTGCCAGCAGTGAGGACAGGGGCACAGATACGCAGTATTTT
TRBV20-1,NA,11,TRBJ2-5,NA,CSARTRETQYF,TGCAGTGCTAGAACCCGGGAGACCCAGTACTTC
TRBV7-3,TRBD1,15,TRBJ2-1,NA,CASSFGQGANNEQFF,TGTGCCAGCAGCTTCGGACAGGGGGCGAACAATGAGCAGTTCTTC
TRBV6-6,TRBD1,15,TRBJ2-2,NA,CAIKTGTANTGELFF,TGTGCCATCAAAACCGGGACAGCGAACACCGGGGAGCTGTTTTTT
TRBV19,TRBD2,13,TRBJ2-1,once,CASSKRGGNEQFF,TGTGCCAGTAGTAAACGGGGGGGTAATGAGCAGTTCTTC
TRBV5-5,NA,15,TRBJ1-5,NA,CASSLGGQELRPQHF,TGTGCCAGCAGCTTGGGGGGCCAGGAGTTAAGGCCCCAGCATTTT
TRBV5-1,TRBD1,14,TRBJ1-2,NA,CASSLGGQGNGYTF,TGCGCCAGCAGCTTGGGGGGACAGGGGAATGGCTACACCTTC
TRBV14,NA,13,TRBJ1-1,NA,CASSQDRIAEAFF,TGTGCCAGCAGCCAAGATAGAATTGCTGAAGCTTTCTTT
TRBV19,NA,16,TRBJ2-3,NA,CASSIHGGKVGDTQYF,TGTGCCAGTAGTATACATGGCGGGAAGGTAGGAGATACGCAGTATTTT
TRBV14,TRBD2,17,TRBJ2-7,NA,CASSPSSGSRGDYEQYF,TGTGCCAGCAGCCCATCCAGCGGGTCGCGGGGGGACTACGAGCAGTACTTC
TRBV29-1,TRBD2,14,TRBJ2-5,NA,CSVDRGGEGETQYF,TGCAGCGTAGATCGGGGGGGGGAGGGTGAGACCCAGTACTTC
TRBV6-6,NA,13,TRBJ1-1,NA,CASSAPGNTEAFF,TGTGCCAGCAGTGCCCCGGGGAACACTGAAGCTTTCTTT
TRBV5-1,NA,14,TRBJ1-1,NA,CASSVGGRVSEAFF,TGCGCCAGCAGCGTTGGGGGCAGGGTATCTGAAGCTTTCTTT
TRBV10-3,TRBD1,15,TRBJ2-2,NA,CAISESTGTTGELFF,TGTGCCATCAGTGAGTCGACAGGGACCACCGGGGAGCTGTTTTTT
TRBV7-8,NA,14,TRBJ1-1,NA,CASSSISGVHRAFF,TGTGCCAGCAGTTCCATCTCCGGGGTCCACCGGGCTTTCTTT
TRBV18,TRBD1,14,TRBJ1-2,NA,CASSPWDRDYGYTF,TGTGCCAGCTCACCCTGGGACAGGGACTATGGCTACACCTTC
TRBV5-1,TRBD2,16,TRBJ2-3,NA,CASSRGLAGGQDTQYF,TGCGCCAGCAGCCGGGGACTAGCGGGGGGCCAAGATACGCAGTATTTT